A selection of T cell receptor beta chains follows, all from one sample in a study of control samples from healthy donors and cancer patients. Generated by immunoSEQ multiplex PCR, the TCRdb table keeps only in-frame clones and is missing some. The sample shows about 120,000 clones, about 88% of them seen only once. Sequenced sample: blood. The receptors were gathered from a man aged 18 to 35 in good health. Each CDR3 is given with its conserved first and last residue. Fields, in order: D gene, clone size, V gene, J gene, CDR3 DNA, CDR3 protein. D genes are given only for firm matches. A clone size is listed for some rows: how often the clone was seen (once, few, many), or a class if it is expanded.

D: .
size: .
V: TRBV18
J: TRBJ1-1
DNA: TGTGCCAGCTCATCCAATTTGAACACTGAAGCTTTCTTT
CDR3: CASSSNLNTEAFF

D: TRBD1
size: .
V: TRBV5-6
J: TRBJ1-2
DNA: TGTGCCAGCAGCTATCCTCAGGGGGCTCTTGGCTACACCTTC
CDR3: CASSYPQGALGYTF

D: .
size: once
V: TRBV6-2/TRBV6-3
J: TRBJ2-7
DNA: TGTGCCAGCAGTTACCCCGCCACAGGCCCAAACTCGGTGCAGTACTTC
CDR3: CASSYPATGPNSVQYF

D: .
size: .
V: TRBV4-1
J: TRBJ1-3
DNA: TGCGCCAGCAGCCAGGACTCCCCTGGAAACACCATATATTTT
CDR3: CASSQDSPGNTIYF

D: TRBD1
size: .
V: TRBV27
J: TRBJ1-4
DNA: TGTGCCAGCAGTTATCGGACAGGGTCTAATGAAAAACTGTTTTTT
CDR3: CASSYRTGSNEKLFF

D: TRBD2
size: .
V: TRBV6-2/TRBV6-3
J: TRBJ2-5
DNA: TGTGCCAGCAGCCCTCTTGGACTAGCGGGAGGGTCAGAGACCCAGTACTTC
CDR3: CASSPLGLAGGSETQYF

D: TRBD2
size: .
V: TRBV7-6
J: TRBJ2-2
DNA: TGTGCCAGCAGCACGGGACTAGCGGGAGGAAGATTGGGCGGGGAGCTGTTTTTT
CDR3: CASSTGLAGGRLGGELFF

D: TRBD1
size: once
V: TRBV7-9
J: TRBJ1-2
DNA: TGTGCCAGCAGCCACCAGGACAGGGCTAACTATGGCTACACCTTC
CDR3: CASSHQDRANYGYTF

D: .
size: .
V: TRBV12-3/TRBV12-4
J: TRBJ1-2
DNA: TGTGCCAGCAGTTTAGGTCCAAGAAGCAGCTACACCTTC
CDR3: CASSLGPRSSYTF

D: .
size: .
V: TRBV19
J: TRBJ2-7
DNA: TGTGCCAGTAGTCCCGGGTACGAGCAGTACTTC
CDR3: CASSPGYEQYF

D: .
size: .
V: TRBV4-1
J: TRBJ2-7
DNA: TGCGCCAGCAGCCATCCTAAAGGGGCGGGGGCCCGAGGTGGCGAGCAGTACTTC
CDR3: CASSHPKGAGARGGEQYF

D: .
size: .
V: TRBV6-5
J: TRBJ2-3
DNA: TGTGCCAGCAGTTACGGTTCCGCGGGCACAGATACGCAGTATTTT
CDR3: CASSYGSAGTDTQYF

D: .
size: .
V: TRBV6-2/TRBV6-3
J: TRBJ2-3
DNA: TGTGCCAGCAGTCCGTCCACAGATACGCAGTATTTT
CDR3: CASSPSTDTQYF

D: .
size: .
V: TRBV29-1
J: TRBJ1-1
DNA: TGCAGCGTGTTGGGCTTTGTAGGGAAGGAGTGGTCCACTGAAGCTTTCTTT
CDR3: CSVLGFVGKEWSTEAFF

D: TRBD2
size: .
V: TRBV6-5
J: TRBJ2-7
DNA: TGTGCCAGCAGTTACTCTTACGCGGGAGGGCCGGTGCAGTACTTC
CDR3: CASSYSYAGGPVQYF

D: TRBD2
size: .
V: TRBV9
J: TRBJ2-3
DNA: TGTGCCAGCAGCACTCGACTAGCGGAAAAAACAGATACGCAGTATTTT
CDR3: CASSTRLAEKTDTQYF

D: TRBD1
size: .
V: TRBV5-1
J: TRBJ2-7
DNA: TGCGCCAGCAGCTTGGGGGGACAGGCTACCTACGAGCAGTACTTC
CDR3: CASSLGGQATYEQYF

D: .
size: few
V: TRBV11-2
J: TRBJ1-3
DNA: TGTGCCAGCAGCTTATACCCCCTGGAAAACACCATATATTTT
CDR3: CASSLYPLENTIYF

D: TRBD1
size: .
V: TRBV11-2
J: TRBJ1-2
DNA: TGTGCCAGCAGCTTAGCAACGGGACAGGGGTCCTATGGCTACACCTTC
CDR3: CASSLATGQGSYGYTF

D: .
size: .
V: TRBV11-2
J: TRBJ1-1
DNA: TGTGCCAGCAGCCACCGCCAAAGGACCGAAGCTTTCTTT
CDR3: CASSHRQRTEAFF

D: .
size: .
V: TRBV5-1
J: TRBJ1-4
DNA: TGCGCCAGCAGCTTGGAGGTTGGAGTTAATGAAAAACTGTTTTTT
CDR3: CASSLEVGVNEKLFF

D: TRBD2
size: .
V: TRBV19
J: TRBJ2-7
DNA: TGTGCCAGTAGCCCCGGGACTAGCGGTTACGAGCAGTACTTC
CDR3: CASSPGTSGYEQYF

D: .
size: .
V: TRBV10-1
J: TRBJ2-4
DNA: TGCGCCAGCAACTTAGACCAGATCCGCAACAAAAACATTCAGTACTTC
CDR3: CASNLDQIRNKNIQYF

D: TRBD1
size: .
V: TRBV29-1
J: TRBJ2-2
DNA: TGCAGCGTTGACAGGGGGCGAAGCACCGGGGAGCTGTTTTTT
CDR3: CSVDRGRSTGELFF

D: .
size: .
V: TRBV5-5
J: TRBJ1-1
DNA: TGTGCCAGCAGCTTGGGGGACAATCTGAACACTGAAGCTTTCTTT
CDR3: CASSLGDNLNTEAFF

D: TRBD1
size: .
V: TRBV7-2
J: TRBJ1-3
DNA: TGTGCCAGCAGCTGGGACAGGGGGCGAAGCGGAAACACCATATATTTT
CDR3: CASSWDRGRSGNTIYF